Shown below are 13 T cell receptor beta chains from a single sample sequenced in a study of shared T cell receptors in the human thymus. Assay used: immunoSEQ multiplex PCR; TCRdb lists only in-frame clones, some missing. This table holds hundreds of thousands of clones, around three quarters found once. These data also featured in a second study, about human thymus T cells.

Sequencing was done on a sample of thymocytes. Receptor source: a boy younger than two with a congenital heart defect.

V is TRBV28 and J is TRBJ2-7; 10 nucleotides line up with TRBD2. The V and J ends lost 2 bases and 4 bases, in that order; junction bases with no gene match: 5. Germline V gene data show CDR1 as MDHEN and CDR2 as SYDVKM. This CDR3 has 15 amino acids. The CDR3 nucleotides are TGTGCCAGCAGTTTAATCCTAGCGGGAGTTTACGAGCAGTACTTC. This sequence encodes CASSLILAGVYEQYF.

The chain joins TRBV7-6 to TRBJ1-5; 8 bases agree with TRBD1. This CDR3 spans 15 amino acids. V was clipped by 5 bases and J by 4 bases; unmatched bases: 7. The germline CDR1 and CDR2 sequences are SGHVS and FNYEAQ. The CDR3 coding sequence is TGTGCCAGCAGCCGCCGGACAGGGAGAAATCAGCCCCAGCATTTT. Its translation: CASSRRTGRNQPQHF.

The J gene is TRBJ2-7, the V gene TRBV4-3; D remains unclear. The germline CDR1 and CDR2 sequences are LGHNA and YSLEER. The V and J ends lost 0 bases and 2 bases respectively, with 11 bases between them. This CDR3 is 15 amino acids long. The CDR3 sequence is CASSQDTGFTYEQYF. CDR3 DNA: TGCGCCAGCAGCCAAGATACCGGGTTCACCTACGAGCAGTACTTC.

This clone occurred a few times. The rearrangement links TRBV4-3 to TRBJ1-2, with 7 bases identical to TRBD1. Germline V gene data show CDR1 as LGHNA and CDR2 as YSLEER. Losses at the gene ends were 2 bases for V and 3 bases for J; bases not matched to a gene: 12. The CDR3 is made up of 17 amino acids. CDR3 amino acids: CASSQKSRQGCHYGYTF. The CDR3 DNA follows: TGCGCCAGCAGCCAAAAATCCCGACAGGGATGTCACTATGGCTACACCTTC.

This clone occurred a few times. V and J are TRBV6-1 and TRBJ1-2, with D tentatively TRBD1 (6 bases). V was shortened by 1 base and J by 5 bases, with 11 bases between the two germline ends. The CDR3 runs to 14 residues. Germline V gene lookup returns CDR1 MNHNS and CDR2 SASEGT. CDR3 amino acids: CASSEDRTAYGYTF. The CDR3 DNA reads as TGTGCCAGCAGTGAAGATCGGACAGCGTATGGCTACACCTTC.

The sample holds a few counts of this clone. The chain is built from TRBV2 and TRBJ1-2, with 9 nucleotides matching TRBD1. CDR1 and CDR2 from the germline V gene are SNHLY and FYNNEI. The CDR3 consists of 16 residues. V was clipped by 2 bases and J by 4 bases; unmatched bases: 8. The CDR3 here is CASSEPRDREVYGYTF. Here the CDR3 DNA reads TGTGCCAGCAGTGAACCACGGGACAGGGAGGTCTATGGCTACACCTTC.

The V and J genes are TRBV5-5 and TRBJ1-1; D remains ambiguous. V lost 3 bases and J 5 bases, leaving 8 bases between the germline ends. Looked up from germline, CDR1 is SGHKS and CDR2 is YYEKEE (reference sequence). The CDR3 has 12 amino acids. This CDR3 reads CASSSLRTEAFF. The CDR3 DNA reads as TGTGCCAGCAGCTCCTTGCGAACTGAAGCTTTCTTT.

The chain joins TRBV9 to TRBJ2-6, with 8 bases lining up with TRBD1. Trimming at V came to 4 bases and at J to 0 bases, leaving 6 bases not matched to a gene. In germline, CDR1 is SGDLS, CDR2 YYNGEE. This CDR3 spans 17 amino acids. For the CDR3, the DNA is TGTGCCAGCAGCCTTCGGACAGGGAGCTCTGGGGCCAACGTCCTGACTTTC. Its translation: CASSLRTGSSGANVLTF.

The chain recombines TRBV19 with TRBJ1-5; tentative D call: TRBD1 (6 bases). Trimming removed 6 bases from V and 7 bases from J, with 22 bases in between. Germline CDR1 and CDR2: LNHDA and SQIVND (reference sequence). This CDR3 comprises 16 residues. The CDR3, as DNA: TGTGCCAGTAGCACCGTCTACAGGGAAACGGGGCAGCCCCAGCATTTT. Translation gives CASSTVYRETGQPQHF.

The genes are TRBV6-1 and TRBJ1-4; 12 positions agree with TRBD1. Germline V lookup: CDR1 MNHNS, CDR2 SASEGT. The CDR3 sequence is 14 residues long. With V trimmed by 10 bases and J by 7 bases, 7 bases remained unmatched. CDR3 coding DNA: TGTGCCACCGGGACAGGGGGCCGGGGTGAAAAACTGTTTTTT. Its protein is CATGTGGRGEKLFF.

This clone was recorded once. This chain connects TRBV28 to TRBJ2-3, with 10 bases aligning to TRBD1. V lost 11 bases to trimming and J lost 4 bases; unmatched junction nucleotides: 9. The CDR3 covers 14 residues. CDR1 is MDHEN and CDR2 is SYDVKM in the germline V gene. The CDR3 sequence: CAVVRDRGSDTQYF. In nucleotides, the CDR3 is TGTGCCGTTGTGCGGGACAGGGGTTCAGATACGCAGTATTTT.

The chain joins TRBV29-1 to TRBJ2-2; D is uncertain. V was trimmed by 5 bases and J by 10 bases, leaving 11 bases between them. Germline V CDR1 and CDR2: SQVTM, ANQGSEA. This CDR3 is built from 11 residues. The CDR3 DNA reads TGCAGCGTTCCCACTGGTGAGGAGCTGTTTTTT. Translation: CSVPTGEELFF.

The chain carries TRBV4-2 and TRBJ2-1, with 11 bases lining up with TRBD2. Trimming cost V 0 bases and J 9 bases; bases outside gene matches: 16. Per the germline V gene, CDR1 is LGHNA and CDR2 is YNFKEQ. This CDR3 has 19 amino acids. The CDR3 is CASSQDRAQGTSGGREQFF. The CDR3 coding sequence is TGTGCCAGCAGCCAAGATCGGGCACAAGGGACTAGCGGAGGTCGTGAGCAGTTCTTC.